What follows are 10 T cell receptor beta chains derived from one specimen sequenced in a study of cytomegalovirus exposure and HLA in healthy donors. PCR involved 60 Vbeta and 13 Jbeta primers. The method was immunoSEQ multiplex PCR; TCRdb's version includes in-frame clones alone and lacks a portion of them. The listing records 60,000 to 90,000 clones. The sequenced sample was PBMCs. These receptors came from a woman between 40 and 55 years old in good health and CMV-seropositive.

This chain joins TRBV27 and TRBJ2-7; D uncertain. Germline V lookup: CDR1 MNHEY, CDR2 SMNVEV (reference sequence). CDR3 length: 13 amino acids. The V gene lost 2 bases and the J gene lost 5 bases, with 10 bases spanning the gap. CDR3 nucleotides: TGTGCCAGCAGTTTAACAGCTTTCGACGAGCAGTACTTC. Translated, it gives CASSLTAFDEQYF.

DNA for the CDR3: TGCGCCAGCAGGCTCTCATCGCGAAACAGGGCGTTTTTTCTGAGGGGCTACACCTTC. It is translated as CASRLSSRNRAFFLRGYTF. The chain recombines TRBV4-1 with TRBJ1-2; perhaps TRBD1 as D (6 bases). CDR1 is MGHRA and CDR2 is YSYEKL in the germline V gene. The CDR3 extends over 19 amino acids. The V and J ends lost 6 bases and 8 bases respectively, with 34 bases between them.

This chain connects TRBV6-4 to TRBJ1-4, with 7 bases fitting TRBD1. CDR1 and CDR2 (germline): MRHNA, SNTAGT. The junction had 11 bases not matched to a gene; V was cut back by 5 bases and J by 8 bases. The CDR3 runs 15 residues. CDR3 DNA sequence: TGTGCCAGCAGTCCGCGCGGGACAGAAACCGAAAAACTGTTTTTT. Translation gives CASSPRGTETEKLFF.

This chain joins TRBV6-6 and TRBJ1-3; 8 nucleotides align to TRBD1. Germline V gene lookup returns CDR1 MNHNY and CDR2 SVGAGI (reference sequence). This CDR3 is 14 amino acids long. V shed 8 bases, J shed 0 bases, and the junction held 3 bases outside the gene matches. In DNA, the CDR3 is TGTGCCAGCCAGGGGGCGAACTCTGGAAACACCATATATTTT. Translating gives CASQGANSGNTIYF.

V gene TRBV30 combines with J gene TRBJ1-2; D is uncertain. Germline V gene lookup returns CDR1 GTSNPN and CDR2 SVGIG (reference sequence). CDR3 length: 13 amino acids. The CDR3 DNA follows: TGTGCACATACAGAAACTAGAAACTATGGCTACACCTTC. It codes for CAHTETRNYGYTF.

The CDR3 region has the DNA TGTGCCAGCAGCCCGGGACGGGAGGACTATGGCTACACCTTC. Residues: CASSPGREDYGYTF. The rearrangement joins TRBV7-3 to TRBJ1-2; maybe TRBD1 (5 bases). V was clipped by 5 bases and J by 3 bases, with 13 bases between them. This CDR3 has 14 amino acids. CDR1 is SGHTA, CDR2 FQGTGA, per germline.

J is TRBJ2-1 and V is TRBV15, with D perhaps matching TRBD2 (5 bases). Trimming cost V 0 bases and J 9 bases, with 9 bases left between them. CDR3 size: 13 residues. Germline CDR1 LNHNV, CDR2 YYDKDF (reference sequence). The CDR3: CATSRDRRREQFF. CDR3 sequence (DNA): TGTGCCACCAGCAGAGATCGGAGGCGTGAGCAGTTCTTC.

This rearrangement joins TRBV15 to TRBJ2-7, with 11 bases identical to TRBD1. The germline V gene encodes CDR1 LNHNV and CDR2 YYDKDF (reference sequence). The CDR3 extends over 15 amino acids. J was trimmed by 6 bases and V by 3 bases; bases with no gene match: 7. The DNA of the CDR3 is TGTGCCACCAGCAGGCCGCGGACAGGGGGCCCCGAGCAGTACTTC. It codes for CATSRPRTGGPEQYF.

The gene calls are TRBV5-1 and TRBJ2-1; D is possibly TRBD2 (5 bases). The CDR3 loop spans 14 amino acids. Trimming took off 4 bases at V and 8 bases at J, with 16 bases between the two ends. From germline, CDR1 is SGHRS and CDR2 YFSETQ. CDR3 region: CASSPVGAEDEQFF. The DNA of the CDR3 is TGCGCCAGCAGCCCCGTCGGAGCGGAGGATGAGCAGTTCTTC. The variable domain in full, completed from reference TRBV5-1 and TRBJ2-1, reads KAGVTQTPRYLIKTRGQQVTLSCSPISGHRSVSWYQQTPGQGLQFLFEYFSETQRNKGNFPGRFSGRQFSNSRSEMNVSTLELGDSALYLCASSPVGAEDEQFFGPGTRLTVL.

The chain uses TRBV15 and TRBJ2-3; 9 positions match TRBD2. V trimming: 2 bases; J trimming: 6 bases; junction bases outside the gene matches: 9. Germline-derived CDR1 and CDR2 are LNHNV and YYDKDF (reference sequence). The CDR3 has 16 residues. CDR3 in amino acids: CATSRMLAGTLDTQYF. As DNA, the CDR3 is TGTGCCACCAGCAGAATGCTAGCGGGAACGTTGGATACGCAGTATTTT.